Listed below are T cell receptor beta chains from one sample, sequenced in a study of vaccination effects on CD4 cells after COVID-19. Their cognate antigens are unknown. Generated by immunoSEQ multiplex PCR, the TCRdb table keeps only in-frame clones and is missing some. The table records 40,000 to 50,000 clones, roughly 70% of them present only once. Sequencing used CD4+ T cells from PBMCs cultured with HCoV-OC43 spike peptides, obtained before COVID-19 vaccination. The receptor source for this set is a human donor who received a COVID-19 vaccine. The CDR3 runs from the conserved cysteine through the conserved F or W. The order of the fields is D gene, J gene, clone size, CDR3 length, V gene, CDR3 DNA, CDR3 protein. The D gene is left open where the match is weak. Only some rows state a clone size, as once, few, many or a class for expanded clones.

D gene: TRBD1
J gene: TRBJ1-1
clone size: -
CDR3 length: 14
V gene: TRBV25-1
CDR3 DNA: TGTGCCAGCAGTCGACAGGGAGTGGACACTGAAGCTTTCTTT
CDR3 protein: CASSRQGVDTEAFF

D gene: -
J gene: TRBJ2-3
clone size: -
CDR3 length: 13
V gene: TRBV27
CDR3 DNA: TGTGCCAGCAGTTTATGGCCCACAGATACGCAGTATTTT
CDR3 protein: CASSLWPTDTQYF

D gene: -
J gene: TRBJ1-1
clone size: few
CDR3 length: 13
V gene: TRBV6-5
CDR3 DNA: TGTGCCAGCGGCCAGGGGTTGAACACTGAAGCTTTCTTT
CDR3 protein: CASGQGLNTEAFF

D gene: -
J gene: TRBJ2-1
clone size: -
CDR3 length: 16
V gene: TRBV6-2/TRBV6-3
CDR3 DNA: TGTGCCAGCAGTTACTCGTGGAGAAGCTCCTACAATGAGCAGTTCTTC
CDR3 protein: CASSYSWRSSYNEQFF

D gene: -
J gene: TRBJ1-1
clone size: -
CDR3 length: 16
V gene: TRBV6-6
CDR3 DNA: TGTGCCAGCAGTCCGAGGACGGGGGGGAGAAACACTGAAGCTTTCTTT
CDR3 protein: CASSPRTGGRNTEAFF

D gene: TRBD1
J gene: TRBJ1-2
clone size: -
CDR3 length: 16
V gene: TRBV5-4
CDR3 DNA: TGTGCCAGCAGCTTGGGAGGTGGGGACAGGAACTATGGCTACACCTTC
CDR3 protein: CASSLGGGDRNYGYTF

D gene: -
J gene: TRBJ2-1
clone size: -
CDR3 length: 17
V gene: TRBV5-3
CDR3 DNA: TGTGCCAGAAGCCGGGGGGCAGCGGGGAGCTCCTACAATGAGCAGTTCTTC
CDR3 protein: CARSRGAAGSSYNEQFF

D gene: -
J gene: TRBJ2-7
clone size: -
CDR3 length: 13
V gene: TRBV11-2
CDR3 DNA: TGTGCCAGCAGCTTAGACAGGGGAGGTGAGCAGTACTTC
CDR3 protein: CASSLDRGGEQYF

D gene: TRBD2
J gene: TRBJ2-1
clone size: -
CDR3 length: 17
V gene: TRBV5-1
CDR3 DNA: TGCGCCAGCAGCCCCCCCACGGGGGGGACCACCTACAATGAGCAGTTCTTC
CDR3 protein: CASSPPTGGTTYNEQFF

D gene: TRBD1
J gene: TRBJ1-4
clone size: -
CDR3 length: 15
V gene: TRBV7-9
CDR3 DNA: TGTGCCAGCAGCTCCTGGACAGGGAAAAATGAAAAACTGTTTTTT
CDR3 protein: CASSSWTGKNEKLFF

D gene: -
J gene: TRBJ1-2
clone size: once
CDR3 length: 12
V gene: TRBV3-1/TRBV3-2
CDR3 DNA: TGTGCCAGCAGCCAAGATCGGAAGGGCTACACCTTC
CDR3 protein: CASSQDRKGYTF

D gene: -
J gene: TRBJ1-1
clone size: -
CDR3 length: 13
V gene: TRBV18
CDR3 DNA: TGTGCCAGCTCACCACCCATGGTCACTGAAGCTTTCTTT
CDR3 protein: CASSPPMVTEAFF

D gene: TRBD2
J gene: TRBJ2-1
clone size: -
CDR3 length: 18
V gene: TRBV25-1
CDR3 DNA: TGTGCCAGCAGTGACCCCACTAGCGGGAGTCGTCGGGACAATGAGCAGTTCTTC
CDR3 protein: CASSDPTSGSRRDNEQFF

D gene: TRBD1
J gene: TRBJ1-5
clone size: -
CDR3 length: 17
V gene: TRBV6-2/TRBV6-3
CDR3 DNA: TGTGCCAGCAGCCCATTGGACAGGGGGATTGGCAATCAGCCCCAGCATTTT
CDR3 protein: CASSPLDRGIGNQPQHF

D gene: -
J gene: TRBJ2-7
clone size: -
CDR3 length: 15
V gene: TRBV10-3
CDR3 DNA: TGTGCCATCAGGGGGGACACCCTCCCCTCCTACGAGCAGTACTTC
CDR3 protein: CAIRGDTLPSYEQYF

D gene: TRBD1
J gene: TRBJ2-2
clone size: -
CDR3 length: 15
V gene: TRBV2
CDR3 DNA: TGTGCCAGCAGCCGGGACAGGCTGAACACCGGGGAGCTGTTTTTT
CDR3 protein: CASSRDRLNTGELFF

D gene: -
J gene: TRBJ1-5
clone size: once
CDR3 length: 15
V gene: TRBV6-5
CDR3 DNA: TGTGCCAGCAGTAGAGAACTCCAGGGAGTGCAGCCCCAGCATTTT
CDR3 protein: CASSRELQGVQPQHF

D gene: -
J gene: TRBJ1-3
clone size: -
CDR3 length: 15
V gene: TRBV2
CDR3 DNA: TGTGCCAGCAGTGAAGCGCGGTGGAGTGGAAACACCATATATTTT
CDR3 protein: CASSEARWSGNTIYF

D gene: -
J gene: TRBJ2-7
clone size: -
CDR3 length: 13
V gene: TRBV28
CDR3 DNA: TGTGCCAGCAGCCGGACAGTAGCCTACGAGCAGTACTTC
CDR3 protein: CASSRTVAYEQYF

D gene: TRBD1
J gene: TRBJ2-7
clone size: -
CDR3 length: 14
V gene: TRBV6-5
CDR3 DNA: TGTGCCAGCAGCCGGACAGGGGGACCCTACGAGCAGTACTTC
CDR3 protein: CASSRTGGPYEQYF

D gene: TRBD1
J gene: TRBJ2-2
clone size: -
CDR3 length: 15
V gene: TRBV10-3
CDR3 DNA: TGTGCCATCAGTCCGGGACAGGGGGGCACCGGGGAGCTGTTTTTT
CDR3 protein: CAISPGQGGTGELFF

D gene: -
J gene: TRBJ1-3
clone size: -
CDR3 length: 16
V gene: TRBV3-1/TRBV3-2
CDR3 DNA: TGTGCCAGCAGCCAAGACCCGACAGGCTCTGGAAACACCATATATTTT
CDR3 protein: CASSQDPTGSGNTIYF

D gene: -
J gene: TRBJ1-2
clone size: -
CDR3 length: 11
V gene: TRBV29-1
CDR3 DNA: TGCAGCGTTGAAGCGGGTGGCGGCTACACCTTC
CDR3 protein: CSVEAGGGYTF

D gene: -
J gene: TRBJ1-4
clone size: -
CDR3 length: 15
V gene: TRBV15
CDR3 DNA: TGTGCCACCAGCCCGAGGGCGGGGGGCAATGAAAAACTGTTTTTT
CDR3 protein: CATSPRAGGNEKLFF

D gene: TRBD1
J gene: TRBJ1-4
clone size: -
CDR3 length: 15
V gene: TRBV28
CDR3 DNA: TGTGCCAGCAGTTTACTCGGACAGGGAGGTGAAAAACTGTTTTTT
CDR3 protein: CASSLLGQGGEKLFF

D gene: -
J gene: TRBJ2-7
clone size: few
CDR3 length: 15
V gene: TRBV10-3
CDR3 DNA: TGTGCCATCAGTGGGTTACCGGGTTCCCCCTACGAGCAGTACTTC
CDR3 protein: CAISGLPGSPYEQYF

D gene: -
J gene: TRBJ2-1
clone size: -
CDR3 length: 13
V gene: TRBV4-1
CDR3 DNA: TGCGCCAGCAGCCAAGAGGTAGCGGATGAGCAGTTCTTC
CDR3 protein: CASSQEVADEQFF

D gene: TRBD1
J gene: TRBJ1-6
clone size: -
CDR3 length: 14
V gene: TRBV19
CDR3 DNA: TGTGCCAGTAGACCGGGACAGGGAAATTCACCCCTCCACTTT
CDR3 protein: CASRPGQGNSPLHF

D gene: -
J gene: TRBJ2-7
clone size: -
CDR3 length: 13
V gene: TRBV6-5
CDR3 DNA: TGTGCCAGCAGTCCCCGGGACGGCTACGAGCAGTACTTC
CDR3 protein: CASSPRDGYEQYF

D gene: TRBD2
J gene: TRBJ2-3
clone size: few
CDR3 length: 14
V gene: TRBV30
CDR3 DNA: TGTGCCTGGCGACTAGCGGGGATCACAGATACGCAGTATTTT
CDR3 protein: CAWRLAGITDTQYF

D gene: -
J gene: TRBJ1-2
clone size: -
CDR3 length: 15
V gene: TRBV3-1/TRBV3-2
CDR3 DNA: TGTGCCAGCAGCCAAGTGCAGGGCAGCTTCTATGGCTACACCTTC
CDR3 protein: CASSQVQGSFYGYTF

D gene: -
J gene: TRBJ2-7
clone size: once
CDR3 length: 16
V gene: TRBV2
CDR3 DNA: TGTGCCAGCAGACAAATAGGCAGAGGAAGCTCCTACGAGCAGTACTTC
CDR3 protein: CASRQIGRGSSYEQYF

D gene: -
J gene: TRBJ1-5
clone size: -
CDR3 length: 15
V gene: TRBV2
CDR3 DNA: TGTGCCAGCAGTGGGCCCGGAGAGAGCAATCAGCCCCAGCATTTT
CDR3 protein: CASSGPGESNQPQHF

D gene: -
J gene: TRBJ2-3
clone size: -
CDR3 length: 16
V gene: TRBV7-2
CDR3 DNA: TGTGCCAGCAGCTTAGTTGGCGGGGGCTTCACAGATACGCAGTATTTT
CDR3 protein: CASSLVGGGFTDTQYF

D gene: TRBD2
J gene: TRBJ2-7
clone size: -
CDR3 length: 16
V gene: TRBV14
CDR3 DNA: TGTGCCAGCAGCCAAGGCACTAGCGGGAGTTTCTACGAGCAGTACTTC
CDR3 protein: CASSQGTSGSFYEQYF

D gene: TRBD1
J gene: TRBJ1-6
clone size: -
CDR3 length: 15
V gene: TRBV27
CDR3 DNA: TGTGCCAGCAGCAACACACAGGGGCCGAATTCACCCCTCCACTTT
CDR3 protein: CASSNTQGPNSPLHF

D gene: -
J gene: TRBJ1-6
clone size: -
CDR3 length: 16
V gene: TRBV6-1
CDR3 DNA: TGTGCCAGCAGTGAAGTTGGACCGGTCCATAATTCACCCCTCCACTTT
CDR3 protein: CASSEVGPVHNSPLHF

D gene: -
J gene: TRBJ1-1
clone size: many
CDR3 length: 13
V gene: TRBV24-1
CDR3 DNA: TGTGCCACCAGTGCTGGAAAGAACACTGAAGCTTTCTTT
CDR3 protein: CATSAGKNTEAFF

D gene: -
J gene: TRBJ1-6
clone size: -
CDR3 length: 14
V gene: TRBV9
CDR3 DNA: TGTGCCAGCAGCGTATTGACAGCCGATTCACCCCTCCACTTT
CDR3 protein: CASSVLTADSPLHF

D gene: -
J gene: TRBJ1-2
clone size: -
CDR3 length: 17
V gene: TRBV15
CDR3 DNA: TGTGCCACCAGCAGAGACAAAAAGATCCCGGGGGCGGGTGGCTACACCTTC
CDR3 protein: CATSRDKKIPGAGGYTF

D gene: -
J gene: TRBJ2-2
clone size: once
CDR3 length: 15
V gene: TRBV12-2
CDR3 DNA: TGTGCAAGTCGCGGAAGAGGGGGTAACACCGGGGAGCTGTTTTTT
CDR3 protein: CASRGRGGNTGELFF

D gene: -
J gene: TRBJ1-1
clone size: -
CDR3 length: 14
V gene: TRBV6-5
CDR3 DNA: TGTGCCAGCACCCCCTCCACACCGAACACTGAAGCTTTCTTT
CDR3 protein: CASTPSTPNTEAFF

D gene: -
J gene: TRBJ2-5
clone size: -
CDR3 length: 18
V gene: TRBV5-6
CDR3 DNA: TGTGCCAGCAGCATTGCCGGGAAGGTAGAAGGAATAGAAGAGACCCAGTACTTC
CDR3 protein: CASSIAGKVEGIEETQYF

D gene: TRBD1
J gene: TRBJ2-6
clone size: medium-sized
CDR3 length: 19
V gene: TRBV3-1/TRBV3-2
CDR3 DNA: TGTGCCAGCAGCCAAGATCTGGGGACAGGGGTCTCTGGGGCCAACGTCCTGACTTTC
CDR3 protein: CASSQDLGTGVSGANVLTF

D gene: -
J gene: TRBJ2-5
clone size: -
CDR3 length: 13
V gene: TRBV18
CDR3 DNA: TGTGCCAGCTCACCGGGGATTAGCGAGACCCAGTACTTC
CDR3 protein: CASSPGISETQYF

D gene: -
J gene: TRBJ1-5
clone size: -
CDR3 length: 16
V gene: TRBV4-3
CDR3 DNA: TGCGCCAGCAGCCAAGATTTGGGGGCCCAGAATCAGCCCCAGCATTTT
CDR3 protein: CASSQDLGAQNQPQHF

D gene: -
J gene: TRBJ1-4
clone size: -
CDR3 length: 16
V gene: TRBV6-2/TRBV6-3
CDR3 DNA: TGTGCCAGCAGTTACAAGGGTACAGCAACTAATGAAAAACTGTTTTTT
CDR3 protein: CASSYKGTATNEKLFF

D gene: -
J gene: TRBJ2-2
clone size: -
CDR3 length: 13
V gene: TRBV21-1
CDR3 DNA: TGTGCCAGCAGCCCTCCAAGTACCGGGGAGCTGTTTTTT
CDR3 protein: CASSPPSTGELFF

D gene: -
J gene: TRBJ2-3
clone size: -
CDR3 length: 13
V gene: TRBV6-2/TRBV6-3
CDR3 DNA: TGTGCCAGCAGCCTCCTACCCGCAGATACGCAGTATTTT
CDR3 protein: CASSLLPADTQYF

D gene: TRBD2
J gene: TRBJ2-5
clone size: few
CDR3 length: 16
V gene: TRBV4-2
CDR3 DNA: TGTGCCAGCAGCCAAGGACGGGGGGGCCTTTATGAGACCCAGTACTTC
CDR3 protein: CASSQGRGGLYETQYF

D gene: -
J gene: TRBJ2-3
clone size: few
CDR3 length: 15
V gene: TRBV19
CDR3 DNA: TGTGCCAGTAGTATGCAGGCGGGGGCTGGGGATACGCAGTATTTT
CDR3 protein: CASSMQAGAGDTQYF

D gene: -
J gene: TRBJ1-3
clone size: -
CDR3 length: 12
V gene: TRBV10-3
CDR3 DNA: TGTGCCATCAGGGGGACGGTGGGAACCATATATTTT
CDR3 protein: CAIRGTVGTIYF

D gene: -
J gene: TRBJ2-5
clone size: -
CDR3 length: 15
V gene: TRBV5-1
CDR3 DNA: TGCGCCAGCAGCTTGGGTCAGGGGCGTGGAGAGACCCAGTACTTC
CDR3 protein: CASSLGQGRGETQYF

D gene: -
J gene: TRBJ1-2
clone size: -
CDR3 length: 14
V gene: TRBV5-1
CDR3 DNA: TGCGCCAGCAGCTTTGCCCAGGGTAACTATGGCTACACCTTC
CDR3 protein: CASSFAQGNYGYTF

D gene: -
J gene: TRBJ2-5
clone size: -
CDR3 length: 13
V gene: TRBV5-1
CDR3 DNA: TGCGCCAGCAGCCCGGGACTCCAAGAGACCCAGTACTTC
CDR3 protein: CASSPGLQETQYF

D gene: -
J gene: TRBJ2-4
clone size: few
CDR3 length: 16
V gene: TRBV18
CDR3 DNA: TGTGCCAGCTCACCAGAGACCTCCGCGGCCAAAAACATTCAGTACTTC
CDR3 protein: CASSPETSAAKNIQYF

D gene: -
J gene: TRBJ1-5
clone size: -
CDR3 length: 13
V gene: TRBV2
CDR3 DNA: TGTGCCAGCAGCCCCACCAGCAATCAGCCCCAGCATTTT
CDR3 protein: CASSPTSNQPQHF